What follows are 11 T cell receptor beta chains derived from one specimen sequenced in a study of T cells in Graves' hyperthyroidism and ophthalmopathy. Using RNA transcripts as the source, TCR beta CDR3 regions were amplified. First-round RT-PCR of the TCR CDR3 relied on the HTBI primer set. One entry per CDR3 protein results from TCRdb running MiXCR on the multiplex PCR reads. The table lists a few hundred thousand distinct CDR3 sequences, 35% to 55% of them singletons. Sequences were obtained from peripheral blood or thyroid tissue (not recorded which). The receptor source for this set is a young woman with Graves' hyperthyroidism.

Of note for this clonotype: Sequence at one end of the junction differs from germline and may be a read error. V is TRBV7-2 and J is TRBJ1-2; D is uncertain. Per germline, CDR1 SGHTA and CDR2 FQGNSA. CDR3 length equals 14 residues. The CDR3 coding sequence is TGCGCCAGCAGCCAAATCATAGCTAACTATGGCTACACCTTC. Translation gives CASSQIIANYGYTF.

For the CDR3, the DNA is TGTGCCACCAGCACGGAAGCCGGGAGGTCTGGGGCCAACGTCCTGACTTTC. Translating it yields CATSTEAGRSGANVLTF. The chain links TRBV15 to TRBJ2-6, with 7 bases matching TRBD2. V was clipped by 4 bases and J by 1 base; unmatched bases: 7. The CDR3 loop spans 17 amino acids. Germline CDR1 is LNHNV and CDR2 is YYDKDF (reference sequence).

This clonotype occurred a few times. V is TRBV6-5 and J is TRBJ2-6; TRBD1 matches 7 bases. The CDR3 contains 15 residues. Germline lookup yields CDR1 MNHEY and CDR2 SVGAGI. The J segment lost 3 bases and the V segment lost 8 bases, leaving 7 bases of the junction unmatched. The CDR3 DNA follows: TGTGCCAGCCATTCCGACAGGGTTGGGGCCAACGTCCTGACTTTC. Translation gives CASHSDRVGANVLTF.

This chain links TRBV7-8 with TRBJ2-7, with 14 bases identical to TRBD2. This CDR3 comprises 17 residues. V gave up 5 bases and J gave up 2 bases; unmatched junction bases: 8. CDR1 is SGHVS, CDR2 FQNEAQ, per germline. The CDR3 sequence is CASSPRLAGGSPYEQYF. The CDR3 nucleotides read TGTGCCAGCAGCCCGAGACTAGCGGGAGGGTCTCCCTACGAGCAGTACTTC.

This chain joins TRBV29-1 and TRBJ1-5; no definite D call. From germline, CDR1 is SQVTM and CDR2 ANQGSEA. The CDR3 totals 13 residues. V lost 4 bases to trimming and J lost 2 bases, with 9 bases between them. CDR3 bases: TGCAGCGTTGGCTCGGCGGGCAATCAGCCCCAGCATTTT. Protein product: CSVGSAGNQPQHF. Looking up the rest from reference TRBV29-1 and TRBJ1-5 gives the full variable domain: SAVISQKPSRDICQRGTSLTIQCQVDSQVTMMFWYRQQPGQSLTLIATANQGSEATYESGFVIDKFPISRPNLTFSTLTVSNMSPEDSSIYLCSVGSAGNQPQHFGDGTRLSIL.

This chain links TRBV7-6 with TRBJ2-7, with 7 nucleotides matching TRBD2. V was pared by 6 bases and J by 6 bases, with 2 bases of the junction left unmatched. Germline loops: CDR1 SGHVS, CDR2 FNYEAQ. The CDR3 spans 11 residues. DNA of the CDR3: TGTGCCAGCAGACCGGGGGGCGAGCAGTACTTC. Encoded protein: CASRPGGEQYF.

The CDR3 sequence is CSARETVYEQYF. As DNA, the CDR3 is TGCAGTGCTAGAGAGACAGTCTACGAGCAGTACTTC. This sequence joins TRBV20-1 and TRBJ2-7, with D maybe TRBD1 (5 bases). Germline-derived CDR1 and CDR2 are DFQATT and SNEGSKA (reference sequence). V gave up 0 bases and J gave up 3 bases, with 6 bases separating them. CDR3 length: 12 residues.

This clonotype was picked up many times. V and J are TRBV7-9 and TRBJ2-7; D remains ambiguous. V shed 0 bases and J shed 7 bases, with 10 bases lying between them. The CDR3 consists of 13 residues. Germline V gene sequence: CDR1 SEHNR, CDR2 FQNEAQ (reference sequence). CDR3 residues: CASSLAVLGEQYF. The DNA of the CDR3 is TGTGCCAGCAGCTTAGCGGTCCTGGGGGAGCAGTACTTC.

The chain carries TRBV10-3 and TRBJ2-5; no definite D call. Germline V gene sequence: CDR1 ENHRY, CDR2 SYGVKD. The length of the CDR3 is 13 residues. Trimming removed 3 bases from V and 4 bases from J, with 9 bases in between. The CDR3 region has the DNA TGTGCCATCAGTGACGGCGTGGCAGAGACCCAGTACTTC. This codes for CAISDGVAETQYF.

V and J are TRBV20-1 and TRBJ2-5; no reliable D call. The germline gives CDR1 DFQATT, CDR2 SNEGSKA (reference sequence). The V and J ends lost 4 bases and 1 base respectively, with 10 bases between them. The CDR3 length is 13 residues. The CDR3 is CSANSPIQETQYF. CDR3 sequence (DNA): TGCAGTGCTAACTCCCCGATCCAAGAGACCCAGTACTTC.

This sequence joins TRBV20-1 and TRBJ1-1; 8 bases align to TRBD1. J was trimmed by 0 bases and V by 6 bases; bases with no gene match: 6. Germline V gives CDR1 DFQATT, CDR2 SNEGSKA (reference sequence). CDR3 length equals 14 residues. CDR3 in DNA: TGCAGTGCCTACCGGGACAGGATGAACACTGAAGCTTTCTTT. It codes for CSAYRDRMNTEAFF.